This TCR beta chain comes out of a study of T cells expressing NK-cell markers. Study-wide context: CD3+CD56+NKG2C+, CD3+CD56+NKG2C- and CD3+CD56-NKG2C+ T cells, once sorted, supplied the TCR beta repertoires.

With respect to this clonotype: No antigen is known for it.

General study points: A few donors showed these clonotypes also leading the CD3+CD56-NKG2C+ fraction.

In generating TCR beta cDNA, 5'RACE template switching with UMIs was used. TCRdb reprocessed the 5' RACE reads and stores each CDR3 protein as one record, lacking DNA. This sample's table reports 500,000 or so distinct CDR3 sequences. This TCR came from a man aged 18 to 30 in good health. Material: blood T cells: a sorted CD56 or NKG2C T cell subset, CD4+ or CD8+ T cells, or bulk PBMC T cells (not recorded which).

The CDR3: CSAPGLAAGRETQYF. The chain links TRBV29-1 to TRBJ2-5; TCRdb indicates TRBD2, and absent DNA this call remains unverified. Germline assignment: CDR1 SQVTM and CDR2 ANQGSEA. This CDR3 is built from 15 residues.